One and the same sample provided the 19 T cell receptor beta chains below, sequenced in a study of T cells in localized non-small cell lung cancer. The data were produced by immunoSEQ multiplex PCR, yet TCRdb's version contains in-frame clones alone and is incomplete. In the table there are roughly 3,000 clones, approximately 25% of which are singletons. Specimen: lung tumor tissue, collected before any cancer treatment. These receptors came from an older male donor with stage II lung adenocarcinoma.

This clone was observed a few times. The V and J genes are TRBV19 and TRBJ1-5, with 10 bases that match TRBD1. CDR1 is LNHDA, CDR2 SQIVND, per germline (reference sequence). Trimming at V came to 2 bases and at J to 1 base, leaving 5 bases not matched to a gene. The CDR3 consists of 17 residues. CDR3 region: CASSIPTGGWSNQPQHF. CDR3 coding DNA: TGTGCCAGTAGTATACCGACAGGGGGCTGGAGCAATCAGCCCCAGCATTTT.

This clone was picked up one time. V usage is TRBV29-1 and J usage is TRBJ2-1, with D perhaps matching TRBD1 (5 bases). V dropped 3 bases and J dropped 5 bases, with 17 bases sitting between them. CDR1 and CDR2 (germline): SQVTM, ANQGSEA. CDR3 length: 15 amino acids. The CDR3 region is CSVDRGWGRHNEQFF. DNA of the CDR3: TGCAGCGTTGATAGGGGTTGGGGCAGACACAATGAGCAGTTCTTC.

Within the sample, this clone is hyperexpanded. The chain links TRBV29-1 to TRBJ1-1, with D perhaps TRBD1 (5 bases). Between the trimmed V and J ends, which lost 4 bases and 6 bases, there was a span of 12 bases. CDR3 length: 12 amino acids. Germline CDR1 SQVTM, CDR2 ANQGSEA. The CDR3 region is CSVVPGGAEAFF. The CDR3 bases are TGCAGCGTTGTTCCGGGGGGGGCTGAAGCTTTCTTT.

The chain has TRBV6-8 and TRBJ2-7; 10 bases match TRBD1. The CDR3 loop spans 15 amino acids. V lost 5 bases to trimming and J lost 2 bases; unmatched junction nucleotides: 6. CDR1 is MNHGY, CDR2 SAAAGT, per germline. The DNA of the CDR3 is TGTGCCAGCAGTAAACAGGGACAGGGGACCTACGAGCAGTACTTC. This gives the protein CASSKQGQGTYEQYF.

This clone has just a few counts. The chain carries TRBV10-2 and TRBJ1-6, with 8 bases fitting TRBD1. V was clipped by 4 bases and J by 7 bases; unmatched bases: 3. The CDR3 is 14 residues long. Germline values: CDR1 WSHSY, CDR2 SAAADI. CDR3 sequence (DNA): TGCGCCAGCAGTGGCGGGGACAGGAATTCACCCCTCCACTTT. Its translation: CASSGGDRNSPLHF.

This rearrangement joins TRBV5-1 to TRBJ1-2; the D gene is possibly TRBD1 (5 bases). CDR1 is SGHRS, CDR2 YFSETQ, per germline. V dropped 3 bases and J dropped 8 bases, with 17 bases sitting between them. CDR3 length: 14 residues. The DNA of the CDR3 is TGCGCCAGCAGCTCCGTCCCAGGGTATCGCGGCTACACCTTC. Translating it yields CASSSVPGYRGYTF.

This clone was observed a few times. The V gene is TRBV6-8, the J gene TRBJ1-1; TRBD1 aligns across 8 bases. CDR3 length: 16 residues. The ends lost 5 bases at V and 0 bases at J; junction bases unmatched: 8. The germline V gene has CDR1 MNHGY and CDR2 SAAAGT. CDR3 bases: TGTGCCAGCAGTCCCCGGGACAGGCGAATGAACACTGAAGCTTTCTTT. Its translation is CASSPRDRRMNTEAFF.

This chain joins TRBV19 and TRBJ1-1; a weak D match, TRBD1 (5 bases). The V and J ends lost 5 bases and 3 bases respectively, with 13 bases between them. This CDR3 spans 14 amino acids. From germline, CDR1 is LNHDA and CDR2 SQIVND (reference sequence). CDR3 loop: CASSFQGFYTEAFF. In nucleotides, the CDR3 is TGTGCCAGTAGTTTCCAGGGCTTTTACACTGAAGCTTTCTTT.

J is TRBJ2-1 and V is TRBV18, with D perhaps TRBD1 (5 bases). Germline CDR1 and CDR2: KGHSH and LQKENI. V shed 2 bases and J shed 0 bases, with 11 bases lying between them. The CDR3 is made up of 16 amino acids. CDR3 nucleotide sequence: TGTGCCAGCTCACCATCAAGGGGTTCCTCCTACAATGAGCAGTTCTTC. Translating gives CASSPSRGSSYNEQFF.

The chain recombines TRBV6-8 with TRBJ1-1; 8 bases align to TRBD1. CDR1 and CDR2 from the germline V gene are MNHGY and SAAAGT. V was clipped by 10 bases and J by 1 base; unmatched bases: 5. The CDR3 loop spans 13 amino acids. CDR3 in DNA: TGTGCCATCAGAGGGACAGGGAACACTGAAGCTTTCTTT. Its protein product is CAIRGTGNTEAFF.

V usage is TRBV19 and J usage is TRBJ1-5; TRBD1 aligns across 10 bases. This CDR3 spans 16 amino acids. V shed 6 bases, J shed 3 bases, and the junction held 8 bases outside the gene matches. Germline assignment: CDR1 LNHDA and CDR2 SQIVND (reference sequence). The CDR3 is CASRKKDRGINQPQHF. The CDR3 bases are TGTGCCAGTAGGAAGAAGGACAGGGGGATCAATCAGCCCCAGCATTTT.

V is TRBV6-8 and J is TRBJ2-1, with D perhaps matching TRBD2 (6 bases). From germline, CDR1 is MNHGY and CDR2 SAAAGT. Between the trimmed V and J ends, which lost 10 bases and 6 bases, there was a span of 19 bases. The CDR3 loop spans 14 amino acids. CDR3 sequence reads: CATLPRAGVNEQFF. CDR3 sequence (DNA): TGTGCCACCCTTCCTAGAGCGGGCGTCAATGAGCAGTTCTTC.

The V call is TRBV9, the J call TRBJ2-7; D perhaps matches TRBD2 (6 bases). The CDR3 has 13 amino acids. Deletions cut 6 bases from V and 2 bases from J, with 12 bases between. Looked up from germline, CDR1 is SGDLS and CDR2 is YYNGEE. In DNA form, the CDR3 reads TGTGCCAGCACTCGACGCGGGGCCTACGAGCAGTACTTC. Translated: CASTRRGAYEQYF.

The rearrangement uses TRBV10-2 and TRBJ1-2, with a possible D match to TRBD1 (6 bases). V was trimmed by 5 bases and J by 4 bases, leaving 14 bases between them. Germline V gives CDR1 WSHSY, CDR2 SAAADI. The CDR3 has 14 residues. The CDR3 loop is CASSLDSGSYGYTF. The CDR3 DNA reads TGCGCCAGCAGTTTGGACAGCGGATCCTATGGCTACACCTTC.

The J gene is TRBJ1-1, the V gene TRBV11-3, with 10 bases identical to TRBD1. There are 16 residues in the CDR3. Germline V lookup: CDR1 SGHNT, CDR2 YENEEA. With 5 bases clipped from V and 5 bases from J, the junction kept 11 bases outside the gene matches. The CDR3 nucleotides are TGTGCCAGCAGCCCACGACAGGGGGCGGTAGGTACTGAAGCTTTCTTT. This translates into CASSPRQGAVGTEAFF.

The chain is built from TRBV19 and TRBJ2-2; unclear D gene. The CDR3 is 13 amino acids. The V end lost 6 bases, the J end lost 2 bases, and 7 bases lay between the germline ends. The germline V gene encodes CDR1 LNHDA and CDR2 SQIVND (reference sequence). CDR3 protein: CASSTYNTGELFF. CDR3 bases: TGTGCCAGTAGCACTTATAACACCGGGGAGCTGTTTTTT.

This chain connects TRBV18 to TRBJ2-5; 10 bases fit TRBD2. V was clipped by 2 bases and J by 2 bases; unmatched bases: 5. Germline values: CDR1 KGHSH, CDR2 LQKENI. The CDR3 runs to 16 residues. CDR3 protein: CASSPVLAGKQETQYF. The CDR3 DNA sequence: TGTGCCAGCTCACCAGTACTAGCGGGGAAACAAGAGACCCAGTACTTC.

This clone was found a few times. The CDR3 reads CASSPGQGDYGYTF. CDR3 DNA: TGTGCCAGTAGTCCGGGACAGGGGGACTATGGCTACACCTTC. The chain links TRBV19 to TRBJ1-2, with 11 bases identical to TRBD1. Germline V lookup: CDR1 LNHDA, CDR2 SQIVND (reference sequence). J lost 3 bases, V lost 5 bases, and 2 bases had no gene match. The CDR3 has 14 residues.

The chain's CDR3 is CSGRQGHTGELFF. Written as DNA, the CDR3 is TGCAGCGGACGACAGGGACACACCGGGGAGCTGTTTTTT. The chain has TRBV29-1 and TRBJ2-2, with TRBD1 identical over 7 bases. The trim removed 7 bases at V and 3 bases at J, leaving 5 bases unmatched. Germline V gives CDR1 SQVTM, CDR2 ANQGSEA. This CDR3 is built from 13 residues.